This T cell receptor (beta chain) was captured by sequencing in a study of cytomegalovirus exposure and HLA in healthy donors. Broader study findings: In a later analysis, TCR beta V- and J-gene trimming was associated with a missense DCLRE1C variant. Roughly even sequencing depth across donors was the assumption behind the presence/absence analyses. While the bulk of TCR sequences proved rare, some public TCRs turned up in many donors.

Vbeta (60) and Jbeta (13) primers were used in the PCR. Produced via immunoSEQ multiplex PCR; TCRdb's table is partial and in-frame only. The data contain approximately 120,000 clones, 77% of them seen just once; the ten biggest clones take up 9.5% to 15%. As concerns this clone: Its target is unknown.

The sequence came from a woman in her forties in good health and CMV-seropositive. Sequences were obtained from PBMCs.

The DNA of the CDR3 is TGTGCCTGGAGTCCGGACAGGGGGCTCATATATTTT. Its protein is CAWSPDRGLIYF. This chain links TRBV30 with TRBJ1-3; TRBD1 matches at 11 bases. This CDR3 comprises 12 residues. CDR1 GTSNPN and CDR2 SVGIG come from the germline V gene (reference sequence). V gave up 2 bases and J gave up 12 bases; unmatched junction bases: 3.